This T cell receptor beta chain came from a study of CD8 T cells in ankylosing spondylitis. With 11 bases removed from V and 0 bases from J, the gap between germline ends came to 13 bases. The germline V gene has CDR1 SGHVS and CDR2 FQNEAQ. The CDR3 runs to 13 residues. TCRdb itself ran the 5' RACE reads through MiXCR, one entry per CDR3 protein. The repertoire holds just under 95,000 distinct CDR3 sequences, with about 9% as singletons. This receptor was identified in a male donor with ankylosing spondylitis or in good health (not recorded which). The chain is built from TRBV7-8 and TRBJ1-1, with unresolved D. Sequenced: blood, either unsorted or a sorted T cell fraction (not recorded which). The CDR3 here is CAGSLGLNTEAFF. The CDR3 coding sequence is TGTGCCGGTTCCTTGGGTCTGAACACTGAAGCTTTCTTT.